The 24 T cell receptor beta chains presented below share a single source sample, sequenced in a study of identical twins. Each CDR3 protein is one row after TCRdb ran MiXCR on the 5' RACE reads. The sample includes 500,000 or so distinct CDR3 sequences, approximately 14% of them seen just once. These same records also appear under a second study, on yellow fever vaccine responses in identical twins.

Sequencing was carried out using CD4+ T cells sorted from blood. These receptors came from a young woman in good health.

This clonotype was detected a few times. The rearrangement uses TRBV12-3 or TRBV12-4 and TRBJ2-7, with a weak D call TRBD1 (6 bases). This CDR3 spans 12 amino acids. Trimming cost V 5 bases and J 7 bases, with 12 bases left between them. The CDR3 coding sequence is TGTGCCAGCAGTGGACAGCTTAGGGAGCAGTACTTC. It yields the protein CASSGQLREQYF.

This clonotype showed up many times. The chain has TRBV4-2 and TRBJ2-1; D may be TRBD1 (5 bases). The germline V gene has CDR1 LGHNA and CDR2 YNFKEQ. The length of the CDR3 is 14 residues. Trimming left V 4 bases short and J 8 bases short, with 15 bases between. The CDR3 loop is CASSPSSWGDEQFF. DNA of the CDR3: TGTGCCAGCAGCCCCAGTTCATGGGGCGATGAGCAGTTCTTC.

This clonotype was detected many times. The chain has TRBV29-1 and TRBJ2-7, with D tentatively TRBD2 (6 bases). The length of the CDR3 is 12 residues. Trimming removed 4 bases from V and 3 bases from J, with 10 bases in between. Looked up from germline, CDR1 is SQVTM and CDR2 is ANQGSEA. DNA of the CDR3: TGCAGCGTTGCGGGAGCGGGCTACGAGCAGTACTTC. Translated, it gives CSVAGAGYEQYF.

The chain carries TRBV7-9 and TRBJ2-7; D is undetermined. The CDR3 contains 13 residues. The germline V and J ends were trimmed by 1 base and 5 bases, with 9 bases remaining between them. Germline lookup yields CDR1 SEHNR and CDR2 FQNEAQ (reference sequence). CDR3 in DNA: TGTGCCAGCAGCTTAGAGGCGCCCCACGAGCAGTACTTC. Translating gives CASSLEAPHEQYF. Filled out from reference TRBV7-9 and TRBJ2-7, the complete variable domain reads DTGVSQNPRHKITKRGQNVTFRCDPISEHNRLYWYRQTLGQGPEFLTYFQNEAQLEKSRLLSDRFSAERPKGSFSTLEIQRTEQGDSAMYLCASSLEAPHEQYFGPGTRLTVT.

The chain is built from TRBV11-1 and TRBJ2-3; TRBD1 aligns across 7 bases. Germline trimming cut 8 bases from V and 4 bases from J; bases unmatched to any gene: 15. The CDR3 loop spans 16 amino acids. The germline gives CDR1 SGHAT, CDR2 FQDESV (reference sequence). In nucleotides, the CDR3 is TGTGCCAGCGGGGGATTGGGACAGTTGCCCTCAGATACGCAGTATTTT. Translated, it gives CASGGLGQLPSDTQYF.

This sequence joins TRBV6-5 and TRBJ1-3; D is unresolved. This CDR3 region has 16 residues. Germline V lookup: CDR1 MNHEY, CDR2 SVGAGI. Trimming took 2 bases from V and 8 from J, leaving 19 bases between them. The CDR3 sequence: CASSYEQPKLGDTIYF. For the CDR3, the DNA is TGTGCCAGCAGTTACGAACAGCCGAAACTTGGGGACACCATATATTTT.

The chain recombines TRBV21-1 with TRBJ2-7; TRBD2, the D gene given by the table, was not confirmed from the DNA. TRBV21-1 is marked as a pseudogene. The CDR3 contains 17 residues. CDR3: CASSELRGEGAPYEQYF. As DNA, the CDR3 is TGTGCCAGCAGCGAGTTGCGCGGGGAGGGGGCTCCCTACGAGCAGTACTTC.

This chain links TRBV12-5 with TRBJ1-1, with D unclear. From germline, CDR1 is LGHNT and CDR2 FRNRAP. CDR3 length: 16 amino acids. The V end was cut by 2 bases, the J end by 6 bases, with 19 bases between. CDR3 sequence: CASGLPSGSQTPEAFF. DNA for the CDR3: TGTGCTAGTGGTTTGCCGTCGGGATCCCAAACCCCTGAAGCTTTCTTT.

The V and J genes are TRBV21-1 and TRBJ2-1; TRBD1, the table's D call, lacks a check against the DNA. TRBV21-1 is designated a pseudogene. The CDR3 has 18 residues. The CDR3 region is CASSIGGRGQGFFNEQFF. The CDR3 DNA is TGTGCCAGCAGCATTGGTGGGAGAGGGCAGGGATTTTTCAATGAGCAGTTCTTC.

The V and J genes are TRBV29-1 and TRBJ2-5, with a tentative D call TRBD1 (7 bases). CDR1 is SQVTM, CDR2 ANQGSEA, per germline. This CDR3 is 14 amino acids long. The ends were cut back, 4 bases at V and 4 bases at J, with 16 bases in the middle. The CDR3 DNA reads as TGCAGCGTTGCCCACACTCAGGGGGGAGAGACCCAGTACTTC. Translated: CSVAHTQGGETQYF. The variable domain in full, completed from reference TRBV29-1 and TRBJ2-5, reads SAVISQKPSRDICQRGTSLTIQCQVDSQVTMMFWYRQQPGQSLTLIATANQGSEATYESGFVIDKFPISRPNLTFSTLTVSNMSPEDSSIYLCSVAHTQGGETQYFGPGTRLLVL.

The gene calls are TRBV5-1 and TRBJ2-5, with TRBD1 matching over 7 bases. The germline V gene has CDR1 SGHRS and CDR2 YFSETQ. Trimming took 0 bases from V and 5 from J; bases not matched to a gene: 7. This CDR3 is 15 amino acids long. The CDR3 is CASSLVGARGETQYF. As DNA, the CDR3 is TGCGCCAGCAGCTTGGTCGGAGCCAGGGGGGAGACCCAGTACTTC.

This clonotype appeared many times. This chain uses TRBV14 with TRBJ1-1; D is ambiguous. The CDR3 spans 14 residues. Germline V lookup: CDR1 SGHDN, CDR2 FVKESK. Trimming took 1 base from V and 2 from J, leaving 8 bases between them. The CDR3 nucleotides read TGTGCCAGCAGCCAAGTAGGAGCTAACACTGAAGCTTTCTTT. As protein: CASSQVGANTEAFF. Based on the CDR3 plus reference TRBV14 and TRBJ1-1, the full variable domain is EAGVTQFPSHSVIEKGQTVTLRCDPISGHDNLYWYRRVMGKEIKFLLHFVKESKQDESGMPNNRFLAERTGGTYSTLKVQPAELEDSGVYFCASSQVGANTEAFFGQGTRLTVV.

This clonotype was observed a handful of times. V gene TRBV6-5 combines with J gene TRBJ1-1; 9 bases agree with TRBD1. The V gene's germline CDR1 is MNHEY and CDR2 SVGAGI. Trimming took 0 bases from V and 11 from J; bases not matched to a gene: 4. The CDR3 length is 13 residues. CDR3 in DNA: TGTGCCAGCAGTTACTCAGACAGGGGGAAGGCTTTCTTT. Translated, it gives CASSYSDRGKAFF.

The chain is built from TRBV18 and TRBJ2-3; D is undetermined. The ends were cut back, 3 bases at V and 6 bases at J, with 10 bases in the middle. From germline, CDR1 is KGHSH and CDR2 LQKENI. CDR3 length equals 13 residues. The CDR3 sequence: CASSPEFGDTQYF. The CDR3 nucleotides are TGTGCCAGCTCACCGGAATTCGGGGATACGCAGTATTTT.

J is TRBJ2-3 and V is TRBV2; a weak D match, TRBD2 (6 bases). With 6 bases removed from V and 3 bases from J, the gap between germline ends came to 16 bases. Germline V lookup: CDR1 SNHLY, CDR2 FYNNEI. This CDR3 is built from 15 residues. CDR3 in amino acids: CASRIAVMGTDTQYF. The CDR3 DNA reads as TGTGCCAGCAGGATAGCGGTGATGGGGACAGATACGCAGTATTTT. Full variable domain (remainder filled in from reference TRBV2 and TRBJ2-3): EPEVTQTPSHQVTQMGQEVILRCVPISNHLYFYWYRQILGQKVEFLVSFYNNEISEKSEIFDDQFSVERPDGSNFTLKIRSTKLEDSAMYFCASRIAVMGTDTQYFGPGTRLTVL.

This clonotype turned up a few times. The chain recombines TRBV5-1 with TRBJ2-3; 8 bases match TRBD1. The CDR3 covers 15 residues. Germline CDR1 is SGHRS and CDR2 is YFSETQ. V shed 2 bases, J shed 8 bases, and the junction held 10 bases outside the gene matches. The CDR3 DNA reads TGCGCCAGCAGCTTTTCAGGGGGCGCGGAGGGTACGCAGTATTTT. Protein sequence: CASSFSGGAEGTQYF.

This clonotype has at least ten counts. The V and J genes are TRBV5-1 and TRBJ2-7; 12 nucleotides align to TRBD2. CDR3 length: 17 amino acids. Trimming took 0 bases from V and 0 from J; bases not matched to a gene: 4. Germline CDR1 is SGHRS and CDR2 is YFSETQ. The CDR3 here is CASSLGLAGATSYEQYF. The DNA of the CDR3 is TGCGCCAGCAGCTTGGGACTAGCGGGGGCTACCTCCTACGAGCAGTACTTC.

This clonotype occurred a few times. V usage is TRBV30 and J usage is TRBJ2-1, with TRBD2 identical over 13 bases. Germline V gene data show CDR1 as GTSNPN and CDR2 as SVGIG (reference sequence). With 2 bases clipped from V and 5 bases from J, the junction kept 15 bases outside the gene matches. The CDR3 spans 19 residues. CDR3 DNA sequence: TGTGCCTGGAGTATGGGACTAGCGGGGACCTCAGGCCCCCACAATGAGCAGTTCTTC. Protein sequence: CAWSMGLAGTSGPHNEQFF.

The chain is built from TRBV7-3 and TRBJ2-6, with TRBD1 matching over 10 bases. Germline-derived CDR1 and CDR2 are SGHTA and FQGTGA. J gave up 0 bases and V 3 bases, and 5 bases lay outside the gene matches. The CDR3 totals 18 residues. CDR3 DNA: TGTGCCAGCAGCTTGAGGGGGACAGGGGTCTCTGGGGCCAACGTCCTGACTTTC. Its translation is CASSLRGTGVSGANVLTF.

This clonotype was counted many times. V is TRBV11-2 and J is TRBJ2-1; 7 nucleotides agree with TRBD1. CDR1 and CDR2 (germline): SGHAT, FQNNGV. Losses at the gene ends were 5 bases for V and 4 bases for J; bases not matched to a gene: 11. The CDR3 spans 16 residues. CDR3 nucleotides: TGTGCCAGCAGCCCCAACAGGGGCGGCATATACAATGAGCAGTTCTTC. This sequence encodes CASSPNRGGIYNEQFF.

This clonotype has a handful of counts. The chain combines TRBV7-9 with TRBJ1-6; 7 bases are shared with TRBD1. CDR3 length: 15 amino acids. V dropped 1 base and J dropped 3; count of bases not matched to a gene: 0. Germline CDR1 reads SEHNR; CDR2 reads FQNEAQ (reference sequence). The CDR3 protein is CASSLGQGYNSPLHF. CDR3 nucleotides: TGTGCCAGCAGCTTAGGACAGGGCTATAATTCACCCCTCCACTTT.

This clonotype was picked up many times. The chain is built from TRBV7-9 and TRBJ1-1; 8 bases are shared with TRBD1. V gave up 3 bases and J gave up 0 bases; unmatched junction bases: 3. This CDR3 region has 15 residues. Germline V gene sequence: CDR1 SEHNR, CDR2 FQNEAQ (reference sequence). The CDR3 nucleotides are TGTGCCAGCAGCTTGGGGACAGGCATGAACACTGAAGCTTTCTTT. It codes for CASSLGTGMNTEAFF.

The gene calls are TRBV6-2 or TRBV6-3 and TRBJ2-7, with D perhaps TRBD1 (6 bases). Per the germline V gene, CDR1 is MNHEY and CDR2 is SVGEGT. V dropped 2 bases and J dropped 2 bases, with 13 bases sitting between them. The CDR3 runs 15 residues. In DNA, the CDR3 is TGTGCCAGCAGTTACCCTCCGACAGGAACCTACGAGCAGTACTTC. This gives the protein CASSYPPTGTYEQYF.

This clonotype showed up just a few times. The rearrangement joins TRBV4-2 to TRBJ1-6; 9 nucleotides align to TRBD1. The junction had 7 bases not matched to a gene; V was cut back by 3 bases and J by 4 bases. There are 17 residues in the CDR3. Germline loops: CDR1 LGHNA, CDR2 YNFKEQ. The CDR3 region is CASSQAGTGTYNSPLHF. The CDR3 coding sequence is TGTGCCAGCAGCCAGGCCGGGACAGGGACATATAATTCACCCCTCCACTTT.